The rows below give T cell receptor beta chains drawn from one sample of a study of tumor-infiltrating lymphocytes in primary liver carcinoma. MiXCR, applied by TCRdb to the multiplex PCR reads, yields one record per CDR3 protein. The sample records approximately 54,000 distinct CDR3 sequences, about 68% being singletons. Sequencing was performed on liver tumor tissue from sampling region 2. The receptors were gathered from a man aged 40-49 years with primary liver carcinoma and hepatitis B virus infection. The CDR3 runs from the conserved cysteine through the conserved F or W. The order of the fields is clone size, V gene, D gene, J gene, CDR3 protein, CDR3 DNA. D genes are given only for firm matches. Some rows have no size entry. The others give once, few or many, or a class for an expanded clone.

>NA|TRBV11-2|NA|TRBJ2-5
CASSLVNRGSRQETQYF
TGTGCCAGCAGTTTAGTCAATAGGGGCAGTCGGCAAGAGACCCAGTACTTC
>NA|TRBV25-1|NA|TRBJ2-7
CASSEPPSGGNKELGTFYEQYF
TGTGCCAGCAGTGAACCCCCCTCGGGTGGGAATAAGGAGCTGGGGACCTTCTACGAGCAGTACTTC
>NA|TRBV29-1|TRBD2|TRBJ2-5
CSAFSGNQDTQYF
TGCAGTGCTTTTAGCGGGAACCAAGATACCCAGTACTTC
>NA|TRBV4-1|TRBD1|TRBJ1-6
CPGSLLPGQSNSPLHF
TGCCCCGGCAGTCTCCTCCCGGGACAGAGTAATTCACCCCTCCACTTT
>NA|TRBV5-6|TRBD2|TRBJ2-5
CASSLAGTSGRNTQYF
TGTGCCAGCAGCTTGGCTGGGACTAGCGGGAGGAACACCCAGTACTTC
>NA|TRBV15|NA|TRBJ1-2
CATSNEWPRNYGYTF
TGTGCCACCAGCAACGAGTGGCCCAGAAACTATGGCTACACCTTC
>NA|TRBV6-2/TRBV6-3|TRBD2|TRBJ2-7
CVSSPTSGNSEQYF
TGTGTCAGCAGTCCGACTAGCGGGAATTCCGAACAGTACTTC
>NA|TRBV12-3/TRBV12-4|NA|TRBJ2-1
CASGQHGLDEQFF
TGTGCCAGCGGACAACATGGCCTCGATGAGCAGTTCTTC
>NA|TRBV4-2|TRBD2|TRBJ2-2
CASSLIAGGGGLFF
TGTGCCAGCAGTCTCATAGCGGGGGGCGGGGGGCTGTTTTTT
>once|TRBV29-1|NA|TRBJ1-2
CSVARTGLDSGYTF
TGCAGCGTTGCCCGAACAGGTCTTGATTCTGGCTACACCTTC
>medium-sized|TRBV6-5|NA|TRBJ1-6
CASSPTHGTFYNSPLHF
TGTGCCAGCAGTCCCACACATGGGACATTTTATAATTCACCCCTCCACTTT
>NA|TRBV6-5|NA|TRBJ2-3
CASSYQTPTDTRYF
TGTGCCAGCAGTTACCAAACTCCCACAGATACGCGGTACTTT
>many|TRBV14|NA|TRBJ2-7
CASSQDTNRYYEQYF
TGTGCCAGCAGCCAAGATACGAACAGATACTACGAGCAGTACTTC
>NA|TRBV4-2|NA|TRBJ1-3
CASSTDEAGNTIYF
TGTGCCAGTAGCACGGACGAGGCGGGAAACACCATATATTTT
>NA|TRBV4-1|NA|TRBJ2-1
CSSSQSGRPENEQFF
TGCTCCAGCAGCCAGAGCGGAAGGCCCGAAAATGAGCAGTTCTTC
>NA|TRBV11-2|NA|TRBJ2-1
CASSLGVPFNEQFF
TGTGCTAGCAGCTTAGGAGTTCCCTTCAATGAGCAGTTCTTC
>NA|TRBV19|NA|TRBJ2-7
CVNSIGDYLSYEQYF
TGTGTCAATAGTATAGGCGACTATCTCTCCTACGAGCAGTACTTC